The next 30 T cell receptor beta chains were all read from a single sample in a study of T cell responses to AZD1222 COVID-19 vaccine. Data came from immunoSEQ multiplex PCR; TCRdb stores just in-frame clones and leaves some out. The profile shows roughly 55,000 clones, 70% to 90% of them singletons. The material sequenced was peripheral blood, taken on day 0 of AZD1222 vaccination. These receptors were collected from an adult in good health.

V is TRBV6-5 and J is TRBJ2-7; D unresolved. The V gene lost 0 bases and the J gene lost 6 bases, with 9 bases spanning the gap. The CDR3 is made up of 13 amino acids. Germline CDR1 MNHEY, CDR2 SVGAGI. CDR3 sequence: CASSYSYFAEQYF. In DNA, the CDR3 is TGTGCCAGCAGTTACTCTTACTTTGCCGAGCAGTACTTC.

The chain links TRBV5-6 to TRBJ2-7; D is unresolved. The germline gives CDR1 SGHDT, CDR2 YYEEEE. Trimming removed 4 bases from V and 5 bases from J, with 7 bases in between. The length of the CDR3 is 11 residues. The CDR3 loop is CASSGRDEQYF. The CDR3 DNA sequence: TGTGCCAGCAGCGGCCGGGACGAGCAGTACTTC.

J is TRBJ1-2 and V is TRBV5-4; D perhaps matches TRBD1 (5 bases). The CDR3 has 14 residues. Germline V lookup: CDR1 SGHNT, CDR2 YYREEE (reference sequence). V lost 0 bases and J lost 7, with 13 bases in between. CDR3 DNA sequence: TGTGCCAGCAGCTTGGGTCAGGGATCATTTGGCTACACCTTC. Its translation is CASSLGQGSFGYTF. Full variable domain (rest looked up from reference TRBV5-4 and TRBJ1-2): ETGVTQSPTHLIKTRGQQVTLRCSSQSGHNTVSWYQQALGQGPQFIFQYYREEENGRGNFPPRFSGLQFPNYSSELNVNALELDDSALYLCASSLGQGSFGYTFGSGTRLTVV.

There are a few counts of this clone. CDR3 residues: CASSPPIARYEQYF. In DNA, the CDR3 is TGTGCCAGCAGCCCCCCGATAGCGAGGTACGAGCAGTACTTC. The gene calls are TRBV11-2 and TRBJ2-7; tentative D call: TRBD2 (5 bases). Trimming took off 5 bases at V and 4 bases at J, with 15 bases between the two ends. CDR3 length equals 14 residues. Germline CDR1 SGHAT, CDR2 FQNNGV.

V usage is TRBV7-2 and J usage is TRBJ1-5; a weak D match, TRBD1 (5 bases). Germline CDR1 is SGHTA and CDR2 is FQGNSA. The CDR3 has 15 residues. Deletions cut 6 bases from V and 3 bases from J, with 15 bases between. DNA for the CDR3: TGTGCCAGCAGTTCGATCGACAGACACAATCAGCCCCAGCATTTT. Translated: CASSSIDRHNQPQHF.

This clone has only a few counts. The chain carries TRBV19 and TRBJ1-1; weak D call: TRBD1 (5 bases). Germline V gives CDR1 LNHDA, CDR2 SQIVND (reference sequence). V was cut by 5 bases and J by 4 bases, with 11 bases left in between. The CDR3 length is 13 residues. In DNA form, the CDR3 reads TGTGCCAGTAGTTGGAGGGGCCGCACTGAAGCTTTCTTT. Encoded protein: CASSWRGRTEAFF.

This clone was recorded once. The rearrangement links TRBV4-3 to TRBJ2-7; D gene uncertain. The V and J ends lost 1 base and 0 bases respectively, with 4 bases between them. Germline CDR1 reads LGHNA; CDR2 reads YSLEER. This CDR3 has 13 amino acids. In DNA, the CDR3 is TGCGCCAGCAGCCAAGGGGACTCCTACGAGCAGTACTTC. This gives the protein CASSQGDSYEQYF.

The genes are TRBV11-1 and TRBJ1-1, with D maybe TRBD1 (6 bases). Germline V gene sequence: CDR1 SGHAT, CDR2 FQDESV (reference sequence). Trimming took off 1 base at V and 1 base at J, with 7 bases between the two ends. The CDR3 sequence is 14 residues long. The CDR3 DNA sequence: TGTGCCAGCAGCTTAGGGACAGAGAACACTGAAGCTTTCTTT. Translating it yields CASSLGTENTEAFF.

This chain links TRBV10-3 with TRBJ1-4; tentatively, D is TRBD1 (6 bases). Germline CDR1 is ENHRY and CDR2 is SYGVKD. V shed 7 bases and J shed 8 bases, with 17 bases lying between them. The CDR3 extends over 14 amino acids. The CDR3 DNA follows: TGTGCCATCAACGAGGGGGGTAATGGGGAAAAACTGTTTTTT. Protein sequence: CAINEGGNGEKLFF.

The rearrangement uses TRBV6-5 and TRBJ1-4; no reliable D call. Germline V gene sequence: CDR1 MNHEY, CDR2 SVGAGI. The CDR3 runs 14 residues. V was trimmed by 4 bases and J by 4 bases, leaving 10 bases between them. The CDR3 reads CASSSGSDNEKLFF. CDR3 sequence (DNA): TGTGCCAGCAGTTCAGGTTCAGATAATGAAAAACTGTTTTTT.

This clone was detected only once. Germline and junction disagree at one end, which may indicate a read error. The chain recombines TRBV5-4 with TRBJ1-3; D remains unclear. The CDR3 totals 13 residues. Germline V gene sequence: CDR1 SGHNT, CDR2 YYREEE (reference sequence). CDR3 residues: CASSPSNGALADF. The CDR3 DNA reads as TGTGCCAGCAGCCCTTCTAACGGTGCGTTGGCAGATTTT.

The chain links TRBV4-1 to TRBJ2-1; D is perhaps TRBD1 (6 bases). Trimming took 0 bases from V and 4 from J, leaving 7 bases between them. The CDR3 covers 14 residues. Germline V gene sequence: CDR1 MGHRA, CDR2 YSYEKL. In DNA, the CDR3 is TGCGCCAGCAGCCAAGAGGACAGTTACAATGAGCAGTTCTTC. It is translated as CASSQEDSYNEQFF.

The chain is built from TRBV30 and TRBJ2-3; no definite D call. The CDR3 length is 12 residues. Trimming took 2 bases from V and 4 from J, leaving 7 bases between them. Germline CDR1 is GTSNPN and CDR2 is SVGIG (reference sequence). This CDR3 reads CAWSNMADTQYF. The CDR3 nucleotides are TGTGCCTGGAGTAACATGGCAGATACGCAGTATTTT. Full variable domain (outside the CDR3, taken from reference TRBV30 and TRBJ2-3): SQTIHQWPATLVQPVGSPLSLECTVEGTSNPNLYWYRQAAGRGLQLLFYSVGIGQISSEVPQNLSASRPQDRQFILSSKKLLLSDSGFYLCAWSNMADTQYFGPGTRLTVL.

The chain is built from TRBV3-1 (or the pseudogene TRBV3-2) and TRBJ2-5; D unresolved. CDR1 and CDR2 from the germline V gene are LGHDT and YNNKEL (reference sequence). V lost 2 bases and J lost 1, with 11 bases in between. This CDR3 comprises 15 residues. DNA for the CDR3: TGTGCCAGCAGCCAAAGCGCGGTGCTCCAAGAGACCCAGTACTTC. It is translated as CASSQSAVLQETQYF.

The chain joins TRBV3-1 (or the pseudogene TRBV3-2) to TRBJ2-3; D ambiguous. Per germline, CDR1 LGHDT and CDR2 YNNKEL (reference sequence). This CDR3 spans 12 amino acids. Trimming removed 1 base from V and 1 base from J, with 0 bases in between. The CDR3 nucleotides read TGTGCCAGCAGCCAAGGCACAGATACGCAGTATTTT. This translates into CASSQGTDTQYF.

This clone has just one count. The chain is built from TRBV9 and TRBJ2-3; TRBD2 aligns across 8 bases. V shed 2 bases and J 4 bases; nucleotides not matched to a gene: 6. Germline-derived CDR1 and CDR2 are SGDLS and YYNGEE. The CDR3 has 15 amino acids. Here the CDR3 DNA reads TGTGCCAGCAGCGTCGGCGGGGGGCAGGCAGATACGCAGTATTTT. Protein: CASSVGGGQADTQYF.

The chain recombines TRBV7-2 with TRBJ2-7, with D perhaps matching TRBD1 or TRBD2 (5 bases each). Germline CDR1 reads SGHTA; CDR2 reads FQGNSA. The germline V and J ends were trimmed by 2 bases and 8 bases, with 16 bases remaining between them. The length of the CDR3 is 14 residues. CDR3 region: CASSLSRPEGKQYF. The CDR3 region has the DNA TGTGCCAGCAGCTTATCACGTCCTGAGGGGAAGCAGTACTTC.

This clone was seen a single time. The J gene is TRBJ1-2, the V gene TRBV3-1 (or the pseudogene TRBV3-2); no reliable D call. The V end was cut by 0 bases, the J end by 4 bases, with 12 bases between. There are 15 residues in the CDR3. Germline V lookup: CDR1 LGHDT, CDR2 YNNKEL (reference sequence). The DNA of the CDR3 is TGTGCCAGCAGCCAAGATCCGCGGGTTACCTATGGCTACACCTTC. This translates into CASSQDPRVTYGYTF.

The CDR3, as DNA: TGTGCCAGCAGTTCGTTGACAGGCGTTTATGGCTACACCTTC. The encoded protein is CASSSLTGVYGYTF. The chain recombines TRBV28 with TRBJ1-2, with a tentative D call TRBD1 (6 bases). CDR3 length: 14 amino acids. Looked up from germline, CDR1 is MDHEN and CDR2 is SYDVKM. Trimming removed 4 bases at V and 5 bases at J, with 14 bases between.

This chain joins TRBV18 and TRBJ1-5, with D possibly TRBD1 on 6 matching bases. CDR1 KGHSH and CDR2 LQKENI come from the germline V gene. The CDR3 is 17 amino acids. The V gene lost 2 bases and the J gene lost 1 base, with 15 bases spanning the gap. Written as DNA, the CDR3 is TGTGCCAGCTCACCAGTGGACAGAGGGGCCAGCAATCAGCCCCAGCATTTT. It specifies CASSPVDRGASNQPQHF.

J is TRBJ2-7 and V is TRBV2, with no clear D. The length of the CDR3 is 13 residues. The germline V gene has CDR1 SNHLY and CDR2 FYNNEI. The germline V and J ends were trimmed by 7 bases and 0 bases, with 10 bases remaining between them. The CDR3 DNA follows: TGTGCCAGCATGAGAGATTACTCCTACGAGCAGTACTTC. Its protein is CASMRDYSYEQYF.

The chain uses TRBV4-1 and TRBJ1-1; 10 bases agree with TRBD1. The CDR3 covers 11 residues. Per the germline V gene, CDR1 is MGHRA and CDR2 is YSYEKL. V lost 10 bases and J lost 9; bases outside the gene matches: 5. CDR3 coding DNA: TGCGCCACCAGAGACAGGGGGCAAGCTTTCTTT. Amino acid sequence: CATRDRGQAFF.

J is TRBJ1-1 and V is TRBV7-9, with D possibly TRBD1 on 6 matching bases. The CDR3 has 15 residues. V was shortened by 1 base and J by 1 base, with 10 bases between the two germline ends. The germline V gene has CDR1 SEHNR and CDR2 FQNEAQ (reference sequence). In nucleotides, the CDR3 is TGTGCCAGCAGCTTAGAAGGACAGCCGAACACTGAAGCTTTCTTT. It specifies CASSLEGQPNTEAFF.

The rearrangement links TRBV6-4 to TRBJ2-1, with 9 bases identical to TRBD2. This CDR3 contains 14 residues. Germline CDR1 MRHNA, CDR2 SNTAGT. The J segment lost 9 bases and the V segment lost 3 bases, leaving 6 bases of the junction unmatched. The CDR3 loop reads CASSEGGGASEQFF. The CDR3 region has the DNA TGTGCCAGCAGTGAGGGCGGGGGGGCCAGTGAGCAGTTCTTC.

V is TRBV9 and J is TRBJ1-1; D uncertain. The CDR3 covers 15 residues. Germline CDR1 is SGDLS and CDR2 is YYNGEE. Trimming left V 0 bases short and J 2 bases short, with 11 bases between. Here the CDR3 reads CASSVGTATNTEAFF. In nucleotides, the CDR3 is TGTGCCAGCAGCGTAGGCACAGCGACTAACACTGAAGCTTTCTTT.

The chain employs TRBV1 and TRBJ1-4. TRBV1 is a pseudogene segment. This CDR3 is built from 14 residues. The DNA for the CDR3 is TGCACCAGCAGCCAACCGGACTTTTGGGGAAAACTGTTTTTT. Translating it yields CTSSQPDFWGKLFF.

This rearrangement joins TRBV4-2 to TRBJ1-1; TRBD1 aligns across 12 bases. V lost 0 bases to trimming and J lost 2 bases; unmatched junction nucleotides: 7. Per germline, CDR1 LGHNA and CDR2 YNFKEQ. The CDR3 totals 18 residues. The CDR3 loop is CASSQDLPGQGANTEAFF. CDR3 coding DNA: TGTGCCAGCAGCCAAGACCTCCCGGGACAGGGGGCAAACACTGAAGCTTTCTTT.

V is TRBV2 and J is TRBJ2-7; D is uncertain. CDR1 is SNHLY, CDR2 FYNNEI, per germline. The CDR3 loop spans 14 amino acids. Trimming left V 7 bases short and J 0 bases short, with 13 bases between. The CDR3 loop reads CASIRLTSSYEQYF. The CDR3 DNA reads TGTGCCAGCATACGATTAACGAGCTCCTACGAGCAGTACTTC.

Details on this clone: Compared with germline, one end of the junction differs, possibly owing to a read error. CDR3 DNA: TGTGCCAGCAGCTTAGCGACCACGGTGGACTTC. Translating it yields CASSLATTVDF. This sequence joins TRBV7-9 and TRBJ1-2; D not resolved. CDR1 SEHNR and CDR2 FQNEAQ come from the germline V gene (reference sequence). This CDR3 is built from 11 residues.

The CDR3 DNA reads TGTGCCAGCAGTCTCTCGGGACAGGGGATACAGCCCCAGCATTTT. As protein: CASSLSGQGIQPQHF. The V call is TRBV6-2 or TRBV6-3, the J call TRBJ1-5; 10 bases match TRBD1. Unmatched junction bases numbered 8, after V lost 5 bases and J lost 7 bases. This CDR3 is 15 amino acids long. Germline V lookup: CDR1 MNHEY, CDR2 SVGEGT.